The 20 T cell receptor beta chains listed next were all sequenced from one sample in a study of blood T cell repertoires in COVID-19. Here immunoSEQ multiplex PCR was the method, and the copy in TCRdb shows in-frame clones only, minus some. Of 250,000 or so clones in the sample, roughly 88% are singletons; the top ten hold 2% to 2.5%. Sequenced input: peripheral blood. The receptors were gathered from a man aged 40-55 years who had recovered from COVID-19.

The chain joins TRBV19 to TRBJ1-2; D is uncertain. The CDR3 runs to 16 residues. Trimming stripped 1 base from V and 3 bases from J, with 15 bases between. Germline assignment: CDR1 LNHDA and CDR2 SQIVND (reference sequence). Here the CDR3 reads CASSIVQGGLDYGYTF. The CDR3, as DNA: TGTGCCAGTAGTATAGTTCAAGGAGGGCTGGACTATGGCTACACCTTC.

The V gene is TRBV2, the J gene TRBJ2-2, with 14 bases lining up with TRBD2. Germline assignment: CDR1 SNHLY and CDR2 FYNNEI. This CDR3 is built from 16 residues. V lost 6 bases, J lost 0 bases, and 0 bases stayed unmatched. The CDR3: CASRGLAGANTGELFF. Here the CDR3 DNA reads TGTGCCAGCAGGGGACTAGCGGGAGCGAACACCGGGGAGCTGTTTTTT.

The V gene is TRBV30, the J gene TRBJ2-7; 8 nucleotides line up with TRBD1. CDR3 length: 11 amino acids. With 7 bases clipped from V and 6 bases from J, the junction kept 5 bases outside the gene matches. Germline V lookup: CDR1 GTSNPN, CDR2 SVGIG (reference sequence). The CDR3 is CAFGTGGEQYF. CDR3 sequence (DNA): TGTGCCTTCGGGACAGGAGGCGAGCAGTACTTC.

In DNA form, the CDR3 reads TGTGCCAGTTCTCGAGACAGGCGTGTCCACGAGCAGTACTTC. It codes for CASSRDRRVHEQYF. The V call is TRBV6-5, the J call TRBJ2-7, with D perhaps TRBD1 (6 bases). The V end lost 9 bases, the J end lost 5 bases, and 20 bases lay between the germline ends. Germline V lookup: CDR1 MNHEY, CDR2 SVGAGI. This CDR3 is 14 amino acids long.

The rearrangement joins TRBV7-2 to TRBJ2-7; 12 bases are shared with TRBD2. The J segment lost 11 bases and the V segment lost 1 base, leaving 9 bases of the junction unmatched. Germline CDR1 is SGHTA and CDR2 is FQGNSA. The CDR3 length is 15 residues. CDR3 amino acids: CASSLETSGRPQEYF. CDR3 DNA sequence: TGTGCCAGCAGCTTAGAAACTAGCGGGAGGCCTCAGGAGTACTTC.

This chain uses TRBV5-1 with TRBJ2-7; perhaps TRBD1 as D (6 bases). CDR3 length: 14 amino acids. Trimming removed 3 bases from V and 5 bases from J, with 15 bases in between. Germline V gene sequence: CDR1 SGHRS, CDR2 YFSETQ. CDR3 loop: CASSSYYRVHEQYF. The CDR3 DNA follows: TGCGCCAGCAGCTCCTACTACAGGGTCCACGAGCAGTACTTC.

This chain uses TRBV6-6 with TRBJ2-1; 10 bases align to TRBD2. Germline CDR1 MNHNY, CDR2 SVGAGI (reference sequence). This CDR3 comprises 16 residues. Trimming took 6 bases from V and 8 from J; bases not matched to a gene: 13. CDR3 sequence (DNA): TGTGCCAGCAGCCTCGCTAGCGGGAGTCTTACGGATGAGCAGTTCTTC. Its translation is CASSLASGSLTDEQFF.

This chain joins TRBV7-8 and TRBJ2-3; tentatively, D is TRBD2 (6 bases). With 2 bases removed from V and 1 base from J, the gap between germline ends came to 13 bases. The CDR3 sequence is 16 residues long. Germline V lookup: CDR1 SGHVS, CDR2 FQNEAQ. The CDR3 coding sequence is TGTGCCAGCAGCTTACCCCAAACGGGGGGCACAGATACGCAGTATTTT. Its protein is CASSLPQTGGTDTQYF.

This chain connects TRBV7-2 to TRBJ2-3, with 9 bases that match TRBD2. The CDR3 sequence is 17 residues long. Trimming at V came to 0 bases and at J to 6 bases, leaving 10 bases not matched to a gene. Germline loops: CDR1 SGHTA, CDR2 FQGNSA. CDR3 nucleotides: TGTGCCAGCAGCTTAGCGGGCGGGGGGGCCAAGTCGGATACGCAGTATTTT. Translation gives CASSLAGGGAKSDTQYF.

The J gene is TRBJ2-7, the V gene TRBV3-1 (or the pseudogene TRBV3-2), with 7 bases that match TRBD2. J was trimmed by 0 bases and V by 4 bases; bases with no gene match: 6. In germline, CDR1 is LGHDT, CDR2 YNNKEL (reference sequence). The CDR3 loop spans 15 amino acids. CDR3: CASSPAGAPSYEQYF. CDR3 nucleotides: TGTGCCAGCAGCCCGGCGGGAGCCCCCTCCTACGAGCAGTACTTC.

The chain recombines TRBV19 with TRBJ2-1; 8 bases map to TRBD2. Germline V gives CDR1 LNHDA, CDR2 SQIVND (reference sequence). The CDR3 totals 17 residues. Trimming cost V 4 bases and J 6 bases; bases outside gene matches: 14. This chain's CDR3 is CASSNSGAAGGGNEQFF. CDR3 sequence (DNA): TGTGCCAGTAGTAATTCAGGGGCCGCGGGGGGAGGCAATGAGCAGTTCTTC.

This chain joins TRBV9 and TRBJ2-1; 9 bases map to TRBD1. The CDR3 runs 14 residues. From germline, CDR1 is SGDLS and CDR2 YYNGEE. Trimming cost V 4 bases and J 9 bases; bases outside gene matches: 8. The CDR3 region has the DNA TGTGCCAGCAGCCCGAGGGGACAGGGCGGTGAGCAGTTCTTC. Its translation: CASSPRGQGGEQFF.

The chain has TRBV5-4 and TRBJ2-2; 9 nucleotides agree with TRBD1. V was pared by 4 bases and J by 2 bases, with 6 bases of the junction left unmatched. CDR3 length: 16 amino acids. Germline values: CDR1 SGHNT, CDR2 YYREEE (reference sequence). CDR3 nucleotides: TGTGCCAGCAGCCCCCGGACAGGGGTTAACACCGGGGAGCTGTTTTTT. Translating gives CASSPRTGVNTGELFF.

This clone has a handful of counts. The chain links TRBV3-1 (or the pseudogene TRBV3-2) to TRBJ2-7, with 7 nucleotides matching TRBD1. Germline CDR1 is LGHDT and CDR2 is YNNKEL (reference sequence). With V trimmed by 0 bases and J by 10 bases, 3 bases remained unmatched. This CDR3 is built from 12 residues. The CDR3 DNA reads TGTGCCAGCAGCCAAGATGGGACAGTTCAGTACTTC. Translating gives CASSQDGTVQYF.

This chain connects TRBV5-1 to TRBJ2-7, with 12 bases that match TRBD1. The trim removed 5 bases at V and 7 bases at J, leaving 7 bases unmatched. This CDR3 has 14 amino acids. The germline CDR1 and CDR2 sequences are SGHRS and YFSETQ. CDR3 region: CASSPGQGAREQYF. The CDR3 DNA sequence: TGCGCCAGCAGTCCGGGACAGGGGGCGCGGGAGCAGTACTTC. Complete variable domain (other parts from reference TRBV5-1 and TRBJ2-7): KAGVTQTPRYLIKTRGQQVTLSCSPISGHRSVSWYQQTPGQGLQFLFEYFSETQRNKGNFPGRFSGRQFSNSRSEMNVSTLELGDSALYLCASSPGQGAREQYFGPGTRLTVT.

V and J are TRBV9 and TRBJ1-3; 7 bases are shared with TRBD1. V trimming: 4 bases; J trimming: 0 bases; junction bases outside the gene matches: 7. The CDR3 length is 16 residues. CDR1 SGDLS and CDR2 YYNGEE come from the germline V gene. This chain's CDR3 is CASSTRTGFSGNTIYF. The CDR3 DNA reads TGTGCCAGCAGCACCAGGACAGGCTTCTCTGGAAACACCATATATTTT.

In nucleotides, the CDR3 is TGTGCCAGCAGCGGGGACGGGACAGGGTTTGGCTACACCTTC. Translated: CASSGDGTGFGYTF. This rearrangement joins TRBV11-3 to TRBJ1-2, with 9 nucleotides matching TRBD1. With V trimmed by 5 bases and J by 7 bases, 8 bases remained unmatched. CDR1 SGHNT and CDR2 YENEEA come from the germline V gene. The CDR3 spans 14 residues.

The CDR3 nucleotides are TGTGCCAGCAGCCCGAGGGAGGATTCACCCCTCCACTTT. Its translation is CASSPREDSPLHF. The rearrangement links TRBV3-1 (or the pseudogene TRBV3-2) to TRBJ1-6; D is unclear. Trimming took off 4 bases at V and 8 bases at J, with 9 bases between the two ends. From germline, CDR1 is LGHDT and CDR2 YNNKEL (reference sequence). This CDR3 comprises 13 residues.

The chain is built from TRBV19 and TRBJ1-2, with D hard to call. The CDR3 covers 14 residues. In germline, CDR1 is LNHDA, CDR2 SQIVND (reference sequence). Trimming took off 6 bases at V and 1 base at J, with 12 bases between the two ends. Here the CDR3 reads CASSASGYNYGYTF. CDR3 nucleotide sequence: TGTGCCAGTAGCGCATCCGGGTATAACTATGGCTACACCTTC.

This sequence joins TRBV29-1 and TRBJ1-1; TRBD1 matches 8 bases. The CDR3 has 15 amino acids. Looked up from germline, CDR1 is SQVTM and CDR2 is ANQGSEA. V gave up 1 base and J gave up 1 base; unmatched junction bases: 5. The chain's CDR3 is CSVEGFGTGNTEAFF. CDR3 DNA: TGCAGCGTTGAAGGGTTCGGGACAGGGAACACTGAAGCTTTCTTT. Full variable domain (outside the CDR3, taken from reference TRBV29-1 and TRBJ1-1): SAVISQKPSRDICQRGTSLTIQCQVDSQVTMMFWYRQQPGQSLTLIATANQGSEATYESGFVIDKFPISRPNLTFSTLTVSNMSPEDSSIYLCSVEGFGTGNTEAFFGQGTRLTVV.